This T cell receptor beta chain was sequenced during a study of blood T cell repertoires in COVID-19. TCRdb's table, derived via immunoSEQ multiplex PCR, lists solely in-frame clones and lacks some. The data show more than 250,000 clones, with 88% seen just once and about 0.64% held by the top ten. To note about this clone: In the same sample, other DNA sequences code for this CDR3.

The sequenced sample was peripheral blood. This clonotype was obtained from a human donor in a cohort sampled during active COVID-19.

The CDR3 here is CSAAPAGGYGYTF. The CDR3 DNA reads TGCAGCGCAGCCCCGGCCGGCGGATATGGCTACACCTTC. This chain uses TRBV29-1 with TRBJ1-2; the D is unclear. Trimming removed 7 bases from V and 5 bases from J, with 17 bases in between. This CDR3 region has 13 residues. Germline values: CDR1 SQVTM, CDR2 ANQGSEA.